This T cell receptor beta chain emerged from a study of T cell responses to AZD1222 COVID-19 vaccine. Study findings and constraints: Just a handful of people given AZD1222 tested seropositive at baseline.

Only in-frame clones appear in the TCRdb table, and some are missing; sequencing was by immunoSEQ multiplex PCR. This sample yields more than 75,000 clones, of which around four fifths are seen a single time; about 1.3% belongs to the top ten. About this clone: Its specificity is unknown.

The germline V gene encodes CDR1 ENHRY and CDR2 SYGVKD. Trimming pared 4 bases from V and 1 base from J, leaving 7 bases between. This CDR3 has 13 amino acids. The origin of this receptor is an adult who received the AZD1222 COVID-19 vaccine. The chain combines TRBV10-3 with TRBJ1-1; TRBD1 is a possible D gene (5 bases). Material: peripheral blood, obtained 28 days after the second AZD1222 dose. CDR3 nucleotides: TGTGCCATCAGTGCGACAGAGAACACTGAAGCTTTCTTT. Its translation is CAISATENTEAFF.